This T cell receptor beta chain was retrieved from a study of cytomegalovirus exposure and HLA in healthy donors. Measured with immunoSEQ multiplex PCR; TCRdb has only the in-frame clones, and not every one. The table lists fewer than 140,000 clones, roughly 90% of them singletons. The study, taken as a whole, reports: Altogether, 150 to 200 TCR beta chains were recorded as cytomegalovirus-associated. TCR clusters originating in the first cohort tended to co-occur in the approximately 120 validation repertoires, according to a later analysis.

Germline V gene sequence: CDR1 SNHLY, CDR2 FYNNEI. The CDR3 runs 13 residues. Points on this clone: Its matching antigen is unknown. One junction end does not reproduce the germline sequence, and a read error may be involved.

Source material: PBMCs. The V call is TRBV2, the J call TRBJ1-1; 7 bases align to TRBD1. The sequence was obtained from a woman aged 18-29 years in good health and CMV-seropositive. The CDR3 is CASRLGQETETFF. CDR3 in DNA: TGTGCCAGCAGGTTAGGACAGGAGACTGAAACTTTCTTT.